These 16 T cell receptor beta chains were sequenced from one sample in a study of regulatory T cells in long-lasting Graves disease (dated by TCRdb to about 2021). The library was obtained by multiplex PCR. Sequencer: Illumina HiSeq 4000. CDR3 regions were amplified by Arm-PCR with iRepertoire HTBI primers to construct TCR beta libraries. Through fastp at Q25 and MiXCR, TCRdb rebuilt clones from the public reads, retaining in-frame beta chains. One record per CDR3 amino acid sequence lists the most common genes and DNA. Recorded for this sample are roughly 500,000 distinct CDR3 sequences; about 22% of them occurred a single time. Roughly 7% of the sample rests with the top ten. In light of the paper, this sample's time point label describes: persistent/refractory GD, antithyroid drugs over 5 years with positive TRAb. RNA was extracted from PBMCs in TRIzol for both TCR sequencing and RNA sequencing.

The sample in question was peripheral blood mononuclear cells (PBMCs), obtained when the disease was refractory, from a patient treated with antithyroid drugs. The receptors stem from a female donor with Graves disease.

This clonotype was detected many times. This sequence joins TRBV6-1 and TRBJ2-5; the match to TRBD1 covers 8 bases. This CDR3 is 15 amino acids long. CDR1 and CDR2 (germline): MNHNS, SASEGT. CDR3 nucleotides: TGTGAAAGACAGGGGCCCTACCCCGACCAAGAGACCCAGTACTTC. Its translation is CERQGPYPDQETQYF.

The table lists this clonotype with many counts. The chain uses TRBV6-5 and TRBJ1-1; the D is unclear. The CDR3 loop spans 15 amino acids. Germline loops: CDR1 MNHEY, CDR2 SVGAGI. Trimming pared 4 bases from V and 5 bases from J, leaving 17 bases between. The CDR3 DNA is TGTGCCAGCAGTTTTCTTGACGGCTCACGAACTGAAGCTTTCTTT. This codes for CASSFLDGSRTEAFF.

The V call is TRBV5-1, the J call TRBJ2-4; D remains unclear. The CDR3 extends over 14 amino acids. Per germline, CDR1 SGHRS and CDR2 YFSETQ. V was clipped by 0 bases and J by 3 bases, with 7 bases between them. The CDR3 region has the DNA TGCGCCAGCAGCTTGGCCATAGGCAAAAACATTCAGTACTTC. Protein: CASSLAIGKNIQYF.

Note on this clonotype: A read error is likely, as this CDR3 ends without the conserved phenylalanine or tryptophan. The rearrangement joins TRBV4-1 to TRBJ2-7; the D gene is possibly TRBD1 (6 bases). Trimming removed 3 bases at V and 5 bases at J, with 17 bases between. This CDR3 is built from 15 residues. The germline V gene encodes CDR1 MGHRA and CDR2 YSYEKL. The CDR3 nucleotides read TGCGCCAGCAGCCACCAGGGGATCGGGTTGAACGAGCAGTACTCC. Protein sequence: CASSHQGIGLNEQYS.

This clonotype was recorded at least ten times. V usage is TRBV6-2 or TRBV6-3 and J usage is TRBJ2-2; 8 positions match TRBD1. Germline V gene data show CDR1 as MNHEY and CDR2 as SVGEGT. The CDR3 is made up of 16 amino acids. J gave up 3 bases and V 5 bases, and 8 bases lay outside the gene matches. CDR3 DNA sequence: TGTGCCAGCAGTGAAGGACAGGGAATTTACACCGGGGAGCTGTTTTTT. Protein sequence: CASSEGQGIYTGELFF.

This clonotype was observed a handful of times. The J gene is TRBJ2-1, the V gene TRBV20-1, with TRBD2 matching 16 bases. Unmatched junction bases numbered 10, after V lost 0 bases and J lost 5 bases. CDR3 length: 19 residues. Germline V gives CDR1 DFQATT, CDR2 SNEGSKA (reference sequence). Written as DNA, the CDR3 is TGCAGTGCTAGAGATCCCGGGACTAGCGGGAGGGCGAAGGACAATGAGCAGTTCTTC. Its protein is CSARDPGTSGRAKDNEQFF.

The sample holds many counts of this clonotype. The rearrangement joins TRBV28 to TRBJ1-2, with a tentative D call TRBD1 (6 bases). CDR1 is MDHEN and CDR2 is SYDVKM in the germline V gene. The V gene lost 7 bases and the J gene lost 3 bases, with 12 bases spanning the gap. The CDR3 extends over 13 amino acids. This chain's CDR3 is CASTGTYDYGYTF. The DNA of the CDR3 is TGTGCCAGCACCGGGACATACGACTATGGCTACACCTTC.

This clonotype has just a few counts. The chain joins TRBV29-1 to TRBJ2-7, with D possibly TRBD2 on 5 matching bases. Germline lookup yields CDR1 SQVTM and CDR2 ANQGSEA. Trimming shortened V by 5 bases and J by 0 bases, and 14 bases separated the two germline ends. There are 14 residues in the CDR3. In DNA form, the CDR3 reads TGCAGCGTTTTAAGGGAGCGGAGCTCCTACGAGCAGTACTTC. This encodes CSVLRERSSYEQYF.

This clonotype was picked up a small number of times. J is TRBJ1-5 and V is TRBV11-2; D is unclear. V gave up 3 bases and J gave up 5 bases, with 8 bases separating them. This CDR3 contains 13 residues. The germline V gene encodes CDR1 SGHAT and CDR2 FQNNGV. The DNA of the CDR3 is TGTGCCAGCAGCTTGGACGAGCATCAGCCCCAGCATTTT. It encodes CASSLDEHQPQHF.

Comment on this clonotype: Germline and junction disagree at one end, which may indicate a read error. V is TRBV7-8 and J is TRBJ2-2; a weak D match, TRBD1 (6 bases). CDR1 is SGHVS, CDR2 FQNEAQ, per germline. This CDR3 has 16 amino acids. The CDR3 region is CAGSLAWGLGTGELFF. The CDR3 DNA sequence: TGTGCCGGCAGCTTGGCGTGGGGGCTAGGAACCGGGGAGCTGTTTTTT.

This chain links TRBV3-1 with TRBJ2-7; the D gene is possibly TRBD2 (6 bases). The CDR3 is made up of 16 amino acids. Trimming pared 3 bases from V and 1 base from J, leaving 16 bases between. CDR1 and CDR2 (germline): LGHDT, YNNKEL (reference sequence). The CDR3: CASSQTDGGVSYEQYF. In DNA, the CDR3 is TGTGCCAGCAGCCAGACCGACGGGGGAGTATCCTACGAGCAGTACTTC.

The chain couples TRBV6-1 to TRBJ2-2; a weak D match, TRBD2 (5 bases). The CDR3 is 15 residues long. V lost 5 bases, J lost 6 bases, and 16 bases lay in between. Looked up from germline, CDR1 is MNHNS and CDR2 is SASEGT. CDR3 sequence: CASSRDLVSPGELFF. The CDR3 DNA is TGTGCCAGCAGTCGGGATCTAGTCTCCCCCGGGGAGCTGTTTTTT.

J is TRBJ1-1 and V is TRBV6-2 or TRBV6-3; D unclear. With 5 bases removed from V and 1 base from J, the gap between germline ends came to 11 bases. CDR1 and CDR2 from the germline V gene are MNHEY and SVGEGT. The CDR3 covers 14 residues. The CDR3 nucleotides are TGTGCCAGCAGTACCCGCGGAACGAACACTGAAGCTTTCTTT. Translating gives CASSTRGTNTEAFF.

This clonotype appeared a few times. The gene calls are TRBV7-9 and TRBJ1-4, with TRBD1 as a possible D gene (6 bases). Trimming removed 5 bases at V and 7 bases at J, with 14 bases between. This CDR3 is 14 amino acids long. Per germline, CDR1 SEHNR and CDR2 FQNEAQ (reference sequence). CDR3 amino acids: CASSAEGGREKLFF. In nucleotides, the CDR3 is TGTGCCAGCAGCGCCGAGGGGGGTCGTGAAAAACTGTTTTTT.

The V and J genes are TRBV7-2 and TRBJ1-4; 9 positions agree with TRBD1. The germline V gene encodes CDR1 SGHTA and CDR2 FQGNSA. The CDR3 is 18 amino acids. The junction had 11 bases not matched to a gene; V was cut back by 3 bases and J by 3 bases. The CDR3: CASSFSGTGRASNEKLFF. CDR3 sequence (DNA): TGTGCCAGCAGCTTCTCCGGGACAGGGAGGGCATCTAATGAAAAACTGTTTTTT.

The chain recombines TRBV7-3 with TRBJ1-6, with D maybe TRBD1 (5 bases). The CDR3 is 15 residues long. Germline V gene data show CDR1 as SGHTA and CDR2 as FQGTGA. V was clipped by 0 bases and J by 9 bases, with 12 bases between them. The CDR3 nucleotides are TGTGCCAGCAGCTTAACGTCCAGGGTGTCTTCACCCCTCCACTTT. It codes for CASSLTSRVSSPLHF.